This TCR beta chain was recovered during a study of blood T cells in healthy people across ages. Germline CDR1 SSHAT, CDR2 FNYEAQ (reference sequence). CDR3 length equals 15 residues. A second PCR, run for about 7 to 11 cycles, used a sample-barcoded 5' primer plus a J-beta primer mix. TCRdb ran MiXCR on the 5' RACE reads and lists one entry per CDR3 protein. The sample carries 1.5 million or so distinct CDR3 sequences, around 39% recorded once. On this clonotype itself: One end of the junction does not line up with germline, which may come from a read error.

Sequenced: blood. This chain uses TRBV7-7 with TRBJ2-3; 10 bases are a match to TRBD2. This clonotype was obtained from a young woman in good health. This CDR3 is CASSSSGGITDTQYF. CDR3 bases: TGTGCTAGCAGCTCTAGCGGGGGCATCACAGATACGCAGTATTTT.